The present entry profiles one TCR beta chain with its context. Its antigen is not known. The table came from immunoSEQ multiplex PCR; TCRdb's copy has only in-frame clones and leaves some out. This sample carries hundreds of thousands of clones, approximately 96% of them seen once, and the ten largest clones take roughly 0.12%. These data are taken from a study of shared clonotypes between healthy human individuals. V was trimmed by 3 bases and J by 0 bases, leaving 14 bases between them. Germline CDR1 MNHGY, CDR2 SAAAGT. The CDR3 consists of 16 residues. In the naive CD8 group, cells lacked CD45RO and were positively selected for CCR7, so terminally differentiated effector memory CD45RA+ cells were left out. Nashville, Tennessee was home to all donors, who were Caucasian adults. Study conclusions and caveats: Sorted-subset samples were not fully sequenced, rarefaction indicated. Limitation of the genetic and exposure-history diversity represented came from the few donors.

This chain joins TRBV6-8 and TRBJ1-2; D not certain. This receptor was taken from a young woman in good health. The sample was naive CD8+ T cells sorted from blood. CDR3 DNA: TGTGCCAGCAGTTATCAAGTACTATTCTCTAACTATGGCTACACCTTC. Protein sequence: CASSYQVLFSNYGYTF.